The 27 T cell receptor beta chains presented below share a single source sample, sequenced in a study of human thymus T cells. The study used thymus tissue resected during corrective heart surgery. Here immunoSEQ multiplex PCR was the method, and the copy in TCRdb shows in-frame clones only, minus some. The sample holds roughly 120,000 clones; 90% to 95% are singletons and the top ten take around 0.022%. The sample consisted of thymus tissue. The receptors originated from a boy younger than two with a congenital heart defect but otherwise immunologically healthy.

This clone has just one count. The CDR3 loop reads CASSLGGAGGYTF. The CDR3, as DNA: TGTGCCAGCAGTTTAGGAGGGGCCGGGGGCTACACCTTC. The chain recombines TRBV28 with TRBJ1-2; D is perhaps TRBD1 (5 bases). V shed 2 bases and J shed 8 bases, with 12 bases lying between them. CDR1 is MDHEN, CDR2 SYDVKM, per germline. This CDR3 comprises 13 residues.

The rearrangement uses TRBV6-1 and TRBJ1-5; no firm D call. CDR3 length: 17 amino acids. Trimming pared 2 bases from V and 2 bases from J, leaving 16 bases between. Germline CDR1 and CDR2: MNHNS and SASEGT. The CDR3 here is CASSEIQGTERNQPQHF. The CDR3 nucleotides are TGTGCCAGCAGTGAAATCCAAGGCACCGAACGCAATCAGCCCCAGCATTTT.

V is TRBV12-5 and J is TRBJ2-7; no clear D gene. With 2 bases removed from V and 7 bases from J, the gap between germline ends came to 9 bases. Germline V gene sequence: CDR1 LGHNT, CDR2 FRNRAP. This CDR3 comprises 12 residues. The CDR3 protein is CASGLWVGEQYF. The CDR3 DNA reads TGTGCTAGTGGTTTGTGGGTTGGGGAGCAGTACTTC. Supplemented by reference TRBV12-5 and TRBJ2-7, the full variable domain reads DARVTQTPRHKVTEMGQEVTMRCQPILGHNTVFWYRQTMMQGLELLAYFRNRAPLDDSGMPKDRFSAEMPDATLATLKIQPSEPRDSAVYFCASGLWVGEQYFGPGTRLTVT.

CDR3 sequence (DNA): TGCGCCAGCAGCTTGGTGTTAGCGGGGAACACCGGGGAGCTGTTTTTT. Translation gives CASSLVLAGNTGELFF. The rearrangement links TRBV5-1 to TRBJ2-2; 7 nucleotides line up with TRBD2. Germline V gives CDR1 SGHRS, CDR2 YFSETQ. V lost 0 bases and J lost 1; bases outside the gene matches: 3. The CDR3 is made up of 16 amino acids.

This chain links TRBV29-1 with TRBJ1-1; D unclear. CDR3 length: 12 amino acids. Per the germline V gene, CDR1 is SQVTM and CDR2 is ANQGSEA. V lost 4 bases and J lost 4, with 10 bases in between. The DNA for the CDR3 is TGCAGCGTTGTCCCCCGGGGCACTGAAGCTTTCTTT. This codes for CSVVPRGTEAFF. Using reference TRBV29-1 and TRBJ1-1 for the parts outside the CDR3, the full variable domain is SAVISQKPSRDICQRGTSLTIQCQVDSQVTMMFWYRQQPGQSLTLIATANQGSEATYESGFVIDKFPISRPNLTFSTLTVSNMSPEDSSIYLCSVVPRGTEAFFGQGTRLTVV.

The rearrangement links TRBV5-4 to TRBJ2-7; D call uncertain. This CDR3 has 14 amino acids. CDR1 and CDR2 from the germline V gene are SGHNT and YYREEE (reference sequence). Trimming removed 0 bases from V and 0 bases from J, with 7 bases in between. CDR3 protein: CASSLEAASYEQYF. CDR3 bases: TGTGCCAGCAGCTTGGAGGCAGCCTCCTACGAGCAGTACTTC.

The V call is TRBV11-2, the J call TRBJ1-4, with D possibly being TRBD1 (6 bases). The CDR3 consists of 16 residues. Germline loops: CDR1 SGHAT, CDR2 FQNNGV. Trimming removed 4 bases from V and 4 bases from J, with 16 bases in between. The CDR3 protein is CASSYIPGHINEKLFF. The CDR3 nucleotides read TGTGCCAGCAGCTATATTCCGGGACACATTAATGAAAAACTGTTTTTT.

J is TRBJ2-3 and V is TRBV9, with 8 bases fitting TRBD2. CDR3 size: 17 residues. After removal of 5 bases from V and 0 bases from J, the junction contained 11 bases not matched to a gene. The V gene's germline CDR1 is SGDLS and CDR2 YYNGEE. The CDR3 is CASSHHAAGDSTDTQYF. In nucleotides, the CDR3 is TGTGCCAGCAGTCACCATGCAGCGGGGGATAGCACAGATACGCAGTATTTT. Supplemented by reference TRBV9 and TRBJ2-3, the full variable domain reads DSGVTQTPKHLITATGQRVTLRCSPRSGDLSVYWYQQSLDQGLQFLIQYYNGEERAKGNILERFSAQQFPDLHSELNLSSLELGDSALYFCASSHHAAGDSTDTQYFGPGTRLTVL.

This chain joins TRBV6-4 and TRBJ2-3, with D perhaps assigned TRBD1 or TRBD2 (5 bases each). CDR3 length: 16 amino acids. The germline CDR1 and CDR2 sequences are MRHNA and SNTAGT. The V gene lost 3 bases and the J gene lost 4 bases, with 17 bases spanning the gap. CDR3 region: CASSESTEGFPDTQYF. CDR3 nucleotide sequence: TGTGCCAGCAGTGAAAGCACAGAGGGGTTCCCAGATACGCAGTATTTT.

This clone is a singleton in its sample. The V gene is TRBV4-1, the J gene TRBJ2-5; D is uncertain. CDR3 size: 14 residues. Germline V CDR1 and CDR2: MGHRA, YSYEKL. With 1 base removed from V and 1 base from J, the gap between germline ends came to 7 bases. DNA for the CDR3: TGCGCCAGCAGCCAAGTCCGCTCCCAAGAGACCCAGTACTTC. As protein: CASSQVRSQETQYF.

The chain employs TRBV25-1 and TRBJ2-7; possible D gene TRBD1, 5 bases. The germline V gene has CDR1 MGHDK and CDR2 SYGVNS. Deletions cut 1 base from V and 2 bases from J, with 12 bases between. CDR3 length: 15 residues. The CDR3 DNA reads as TGTGCCAGCAGTGAATTCACAGGCCCCACCTACGAGCAGTACTTC. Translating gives CASSEFTGPTYEQYF.

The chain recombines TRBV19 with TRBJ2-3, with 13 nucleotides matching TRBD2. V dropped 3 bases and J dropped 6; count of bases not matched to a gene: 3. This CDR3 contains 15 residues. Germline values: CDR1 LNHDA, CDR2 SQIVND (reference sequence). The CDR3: CASSIGTSGDDTQYF. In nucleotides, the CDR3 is TGTGCCAGTAGTATCGGGACTAGCGGGGATGATACGCAGTATTTT.

The CDR3 loop reads CASSLRGTGKETQYF. The CDR3 nucleotides are TGTGCCAGCAGCTTAAGGGGGACTGGCAAAGAGACCCAGTACTTC. This sequence joins TRBV7-3 and TRBJ2-5, with D tentatively TRBD2 (6 bases). This CDR3 is built from 15 residues. Germline V gives CDR1 SGHTA, CDR2 FQGTGA. The V end lost 1 base, the J end lost 3 bases, and 12 bases lay between the germline ends.

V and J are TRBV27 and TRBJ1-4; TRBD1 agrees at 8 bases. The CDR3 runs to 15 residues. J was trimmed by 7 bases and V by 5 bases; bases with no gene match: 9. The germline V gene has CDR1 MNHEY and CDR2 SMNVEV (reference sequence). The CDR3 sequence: CASSLQGAGGEKLFF. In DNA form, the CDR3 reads TGTGCCAGCAGTCTTCAGGGGGCCGGGGGTGAAAAACTGTTTTTT.

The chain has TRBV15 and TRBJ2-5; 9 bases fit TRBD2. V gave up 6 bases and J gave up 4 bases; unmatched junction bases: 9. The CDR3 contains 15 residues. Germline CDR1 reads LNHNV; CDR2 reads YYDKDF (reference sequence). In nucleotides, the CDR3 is TGTGCCACCAGTAACCGGCGGGGGGGCCGAGAGACCCAGTACTTC. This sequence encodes CATSNRRGGRETQYF.

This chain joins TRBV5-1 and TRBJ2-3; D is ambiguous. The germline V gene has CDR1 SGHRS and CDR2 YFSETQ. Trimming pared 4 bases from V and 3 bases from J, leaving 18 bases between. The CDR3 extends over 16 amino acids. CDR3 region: CASSLPLSVGTDTQYF. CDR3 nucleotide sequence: TGCGCCAGCAGCCTCCCACTCTCGGTTGGGACAGATACGCAGTATTTT.

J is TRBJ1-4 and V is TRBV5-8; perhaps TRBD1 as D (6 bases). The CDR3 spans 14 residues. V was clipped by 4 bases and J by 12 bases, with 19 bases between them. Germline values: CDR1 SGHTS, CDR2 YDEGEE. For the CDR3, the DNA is TGTGCCAGCAGCCCGACAGGTACTGCCCGAGAACTGTTTTTT. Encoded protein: CASSPTGTARELFF.

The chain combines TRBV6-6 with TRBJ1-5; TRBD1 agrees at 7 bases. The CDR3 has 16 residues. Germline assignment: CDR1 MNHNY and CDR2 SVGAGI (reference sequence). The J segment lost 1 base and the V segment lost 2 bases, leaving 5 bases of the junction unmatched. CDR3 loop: CASSYDREPSNQPQHF. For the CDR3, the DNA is TGTGCCAGCAGTTACGACAGGGAGCCCAGCAATCAGCCCCAGCATTTT.

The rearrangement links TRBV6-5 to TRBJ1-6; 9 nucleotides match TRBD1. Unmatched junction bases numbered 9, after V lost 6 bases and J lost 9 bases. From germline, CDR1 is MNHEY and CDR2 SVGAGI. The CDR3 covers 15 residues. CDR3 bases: TGTGCCAGCAGGCCCCGGGACAGGGCCGTTTCACCCCTCCACTTT. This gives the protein CASRPRDRAVSPLHF.

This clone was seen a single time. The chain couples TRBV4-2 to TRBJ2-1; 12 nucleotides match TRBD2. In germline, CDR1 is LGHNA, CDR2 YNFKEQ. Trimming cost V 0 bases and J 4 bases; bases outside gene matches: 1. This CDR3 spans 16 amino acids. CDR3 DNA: TGTGCCAGCAGCCAAGACCTAGCGGGGGGGTACAATGAGCAGTTCTTC. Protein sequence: CASSQDLAGGYNEQFF.

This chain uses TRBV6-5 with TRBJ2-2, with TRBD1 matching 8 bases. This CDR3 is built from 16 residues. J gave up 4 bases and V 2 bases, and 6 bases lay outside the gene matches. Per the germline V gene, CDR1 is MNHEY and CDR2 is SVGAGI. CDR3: CASSYPRQGSTGELFF. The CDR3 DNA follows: TGTGCCAGCAGTTACCCTAGACAGGGGAGCACCGGGGAGCTGTTTTTT.

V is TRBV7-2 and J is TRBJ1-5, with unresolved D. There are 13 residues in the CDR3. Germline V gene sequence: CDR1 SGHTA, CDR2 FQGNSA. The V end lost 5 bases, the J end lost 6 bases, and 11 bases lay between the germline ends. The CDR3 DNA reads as TGTGCCAGCAGCCTGGACCAGGTTCAGCCCCAGCATTTT. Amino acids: CASSLDQVQPQHF.

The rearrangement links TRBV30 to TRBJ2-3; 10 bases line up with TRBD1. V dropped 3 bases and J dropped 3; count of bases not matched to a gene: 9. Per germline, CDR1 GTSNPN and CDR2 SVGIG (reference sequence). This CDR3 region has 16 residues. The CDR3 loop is CAWRRWDRGGTDTQYF. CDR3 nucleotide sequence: TGTGCCTGGAGACGATGGGACAGGGGAGGGACAGATACGCAGTATTTT.

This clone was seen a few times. CDR3 residues: CASSKGEEYEQYF. CDR3 in DNA: TGCGCCAGCAGCAAGGGAGAGGAGTACGAGCAGTACTTC. The J gene is TRBJ2-7, the V gene TRBV4-1, with D maybe TRBD2 (5 bases). This CDR3 has 13 amino acids. Germline-derived CDR1 and CDR2 are MGHRA and YSYEKL. Trimming pared 5 bases from V and 4 bases from J, leaving 12 bases between.

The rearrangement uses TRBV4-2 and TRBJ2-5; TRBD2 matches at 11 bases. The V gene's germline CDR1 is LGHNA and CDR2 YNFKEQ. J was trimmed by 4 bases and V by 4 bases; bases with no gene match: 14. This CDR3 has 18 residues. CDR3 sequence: CASSLQLAGGHEGETQYF. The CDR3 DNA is TGTGCCAGCAGCCTTCAATTAGCGGGGGGGCACGAGGGAGAGACCCAGTACTTC.

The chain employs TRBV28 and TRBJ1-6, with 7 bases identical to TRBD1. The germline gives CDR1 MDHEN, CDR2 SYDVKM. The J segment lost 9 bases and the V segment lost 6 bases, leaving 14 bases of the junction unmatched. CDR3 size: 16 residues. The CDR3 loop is CASSPRSGRGTSPLHF. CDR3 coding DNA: TGTGCCAGCAGCCCCAGGTCGGGCAGGGGGACTTCACCCCTCCACTTT.

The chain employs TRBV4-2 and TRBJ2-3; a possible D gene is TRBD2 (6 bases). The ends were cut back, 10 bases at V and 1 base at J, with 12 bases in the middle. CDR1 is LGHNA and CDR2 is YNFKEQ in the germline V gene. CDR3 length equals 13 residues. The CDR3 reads CATEASGTDTQYF. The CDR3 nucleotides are TGTGCCACTGAAGCTAGCGGCACAGATACGCAGTATTTT.